These 16 T cell receptor beta chains were all obtained from the same sample, sequenced in a study of blood T cell repertoires in COVID-19. Sequenced by immunoSEQ multiplex PCR; TCRdb stores in-frame clones only, minus some. The sample has fewer than 250,000 clones, around four fifths seen once. Sample: PBMCs or T cells enriched from blood (not recorded which). The receptors stem from a woman aged 40 to 49 who had been exposed to COVID-19.

The chain employs TRBV7-2 and TRBJ2-5, with TRBD1 matching over 11 bases. Germline CDR1 SGHTA, CDR2 FQGNSA. Unmatched junction bases numbered 3, after V lost 5 bases and J lost 1 base. The length of the CDR3 is 15 residues. CDR3 amino acids: CASSLDRGLQETQYF. DNA of the CDR3: TGTGCCAGCAGCCTGGACAGGGGGCTCCAAGAGACCCAGTACTTC.

This clone occurred once. This chain uses TRBV15 with TRBJ2-1; D may be TRBD2 (5 bases). The CDR3 is made up of 17 amino acids. V was trimmed by 0 bases and J by 0 bases, leaving 12 bases between them. Germline assignment: CDR1 LNHNV and CDR2 YYDKDF (reference sequence). The CDR3 loop reads CATSREALGVSYNEQFF. The CDR3 nucleotides read TGTGCCACCAGCAGAGAGGCACTAGGAGTCTCCTACAATGAGCAGTTCTTC.

The gene calls are TRBV27 and TRBJ2-5; D is undetermined. Trimming took 3 bases from V and 1 from J, leaving 3 bases between them. There are 12 residues in the CDR3. CDR1 and CDR2 (germline): MNHEY, SMNVEV (reference sequence). CDR3 sequence: CASSFFQETQYF. The CDR3 nucleotides read TGTGCCAGCAGTTTCTTCCAAGAGACCCAGTACTTC.

The chain combines TRBV6-1 with TRBJ1-2; weak D call: TRBD1 (5 bases). Germline loops: CDR1 MNHNS, CDR2 SASEGT. V lost 3 bases to trimming and J lost 7 bases, with 9 bases between them. The length of the CDR3 is 12 residues. CDR3 nucleotide sequence: TGTGCCAGCAGTGACAGGGCGGCTGGCTACACCTTC. Translation gives CASSDRAAGYTF.

This clone showed up just once. The rearrangement links TRBV13 to TRBJ2-1, with 10 bases that match TRBD1. Germline lookup yields CDR1 PRHDT and CDR2 FYEKMQ (reference sequence). The CDR3 extends over 22 amino acids. Trimming at V came to 5 bases and at J to 0 bases, leaving 22 bases not matched to a gene. The CDR3 coding sequence is TGTGCCAGCAGCAACACCGGGACAGGGGAACCCAACCCTTCCTTCTCCTACAATGAGCAGTTCTTC. Translated, it gives CASSNTGTGEPNPSFSYNEQFF.

This clone has a single count. This chain links TRBV2 with TRBJ1-2, with D possibly TRBD1 on 5 matching bases. The CDR3 is made up of 14 amino acids. Germline V gene data show CDR1 as SNHLY and CDR2 as FYNNEI. V was trimmed by 2 bases and J by 0 bases, leaving 7 bases between them. DNA for the CDR3: TGTGCCAGCAGTGAACAGGGCACTAACTATGGCTACACCTTC. It encodes CASSEQGTNYGYTF.

V gene TRBV18 combines with J gene TRBJ2-7; 8 positions match TRBD2. The CDR3 has 16 residues. Trimming took 0 bases from V and 3 from J; bases not matched to a gene: 7. The germline V gene has CDR1 KGHSH and CDR2 LQKENI. CDR3 loop: CASSPPSGGVFYEQYF. The CDR3 region has the DNA TGTGCCAGCTCACCACCGTCCGGGGGGGTCTTCTACGAGCAGTACTTC.

The chain joins TRBV30 to TRBJ1-5; D uncertain. CDR3 length: 13 amino acids. CDR1 GTSNPN and CDR2 SVGIG come from the germline V gene (reference sequence). V was cut by 0 bases and J by 6 bases, with 9 bases left in between. The CDR3 here is CAWSVQAGQPQHF. The CDR3 DNA is TGTGCCTGGAGTGTACAAGCGGGTCAGCCCCAGCATTTT.

The rearrangement links TRBV6-2 or TRBV6-3 to TRBJ1-6, with 7 nucleotides matching TRBD1. CDR3 length: 16 residues. J was trimmed by 9 bases and V by 2 bases; bases with no gene match: 10. Per the germline V gene, CDR1 is MNHEY and CDR2 is SVGEGT. For the CDR3, the DNA is TGTGCCAGCAGTTACCGCGATGACAGGGTGGGTTCACCCCTCCACTTT. It encodes CASSYRDDRVGSPLHF.

J is TRBJ1-4 and V is TRBV28; 9 bases agree with TRBD1. J lost 8 bases, V lost 3 bases, and 7 bases had no gene match. CDR3 length equals 15 residues. Germline lookup yields CDR1 MDHEN and CDR2 SYDVKM. The CDR3 coding sequence is TGTGCCAGCAGTTTGGCGGGACAGGGAGGGGAAAAACTGTTTTTT. Amino acid sequence: CASSLAGQGGEKLFF.

CDR3 protein: CASSPPGQGALTFYGYTF. In nucleotides, the CDR3 is TGTGCCAGCTCACCCCCGGGACAGGGGGCCCTAACTTTCTATGGCTACACCTTC. The chain is built from TRBV18 and TRBJ1-2; 12 nucleotides align to TRBD1. Looked up from germline, CDR1 is KGHSH and CDR2 is LQKENI. Germline trimming cut 3 bases from V and 4 bases from J; bases unmatched to any gene: 12. The CDR3 runs 18 residues.

V usage is TRBV3-1 (or the pseudogene TRBV3-2) and J usage is TRBJ1-4, with 7 bases fitting TRBD1. The CDR3 is 13 amino acids. The germline gives CDR1 LGHDT, CDR2 YNNKEL (reference sequence). Losses at the gene ends were 4 bases for V and 6 bases for J; bases not matched to a gene: 2. CDR3 sequence: CASSLQGYEKLFF. CDR3 coding DNA: TGTGCCAGCAGCCTACAGGGGTATGAAAAACTGTTTTTT.

This chain joins TRBV11-2 and TRBJ2-5; D call uncertain. Trimming cost V 1 base and J 7 bases, with 13 bases left between them. The CDR3 has 14 amino acids. Germline assignment: CDR1 SGHAT and CDR2 FQNNGV. The CDR3 protein is CASSLVRSRWTQYF. The CDR3 coding sequence is TGTGCCAGCAGCTTAGTAAGGTCGCGGTGGACCCAGTACTTC. Looking up the rest from reference TRBV11-2 and TRBJ2-5 gives the full variable domain: EAGVAQSPRYKIIEKRQSVAFWCNPISGHATLYWYQQILGQGPKLLIQFQNNGVVDDSQLPKDRFSAERLKGVDSTLKIQPAKLEDSAVYLCASSLVRSRWTQYFGPGTRLLVL.

The V gene is TRBV13, the J gene TRBJ2-3, with 9 bases identical to TRBD2. Per the germline V gene, CDR1 is PRHDT and CDR2 is FYEKMQ (reference sequence). Germline trimming cut 3 bases from V and 0 bases from J; bases unmatched to any gene: 4. CDR3 length equals 16 residues. In nucleotides, the CDR3 is TGTGCCAGCAGCTTTGGTGCGGGGGGGAGCACAGATACGCAGTATTTT. This encodes CASSFGAGGSTDTQYF.

The chain uses TRBV11-2 and TRBJ2-7, with D possibly TRBD1 on 6 matching bases. The V and J ends lost 1 base and 3 bases respectively, with 16 bases between them. Per germline, CDR1 SGHAT and CDR2 FQNNGV. This CDR3 has 16 amino acids. The CDR3 DNA is TGTGCCAGCAGCTTAGGGAACGACAGGTCCCTCTACGAGCAGTACTTC. Residues: CASSLGNDRSLYEQYF.

In this sample, this clone turned up a few times. The chain uses TRBV7-2 and TRBJ1-2, with D possibly matching TRBD1 (6 bases). V was shortened by 3 bases and J by 0 bases, with 11 bases between the two germline ends. The CDR3 has 15 residues. Germline V gene data show CDR1 as SGHTA and CDR2 as FQGNSA. CDR3 residues: CASSFSGEANYGYTF. For the CDR3, the DNA is TGTGCCAGCAGCTTTTCAGGGGAAGCTAACTATGGCTACACCTTC.